The TCR beta chain under discussion was sequenced for a study of T cell changes during pregnancy in multiple sclerosis. The ends were cut back, 1 base at V and 2 bases at J, with 6 bases in the middle. The CDR3 is made up of 13 amino acids. Germline V lookup: CDR1 SGHDT, CDR2 YYEEEE. Clones were read by immunoSEQ multiplex PCR, and TCRdb kept only the in-frame ones, dropping some. The table lists tens of thousands of clones, 90% to 95% of them singletons. This chain links TRBV5-6 with TRBJ1-2; no firm D call. The specimen comprised peripheral blood, sampled in the second trimester of pregnancy. The TCR comes from a female donor in good health, enrolled as a control in a pregnancy study. The CDR3 region is CASSLNSNYGYTF. The CDR3 nucleotides read TGTGCCAGCAGCTTGAACAGCAACTATGGCTACACCTTC. Full variable domain (remainder filled in from reference TRBV5-6 and TRBJ1-2): DAGVTQSPTHLIKTRGQQVTLRCSPKSGHDTVSWYQQALGQGPQFIFQYYEEEERQRGNFPDRFSGHQFPNYSSELNVNALLLGDSALYLCASSLNSNYGYTFGSGTRLTVV.